The rows below give T cell receptor beta chains drawn from one sample of a study of siplizumab effects on memory and regulatory T cells. The method was immunoSEQ multiplex PCR; TCRdb's version includes in-frame clones alone and lacks a portion of them. The profile shows about 100,000 clones, about 94% of them singletons. The sequencing input was non-Treg CD4+ T cells sorted from blood. These receptors were taken from a human donor in good health. Both conserved end residues are part of each CDR3. Fields, in order: D gene, J gene, V gene, clone size, CDR3 DNA, CDR3 protein. The D gene is left open where the match is weak. Not every row has a clone size; where given, it reads once, few, many or a size class.

>TRBD2|TRBJ2-5|TRBV4-2|once
TGTGCCAGCTCACCCGGGACTAGAGAAGAGACCCAGTACTTC
CASSPGTREETQYF
>.|TRBJ2-6|TRBV11-3|.
TGTGCCAGCAGCTCAGGTACCAGGGGTGAGGCCGGGGCCAACGTCCTGACTTTC
CASSSGTRGEAGANVLTF
>TRBD2|TRBJ2-2|TRBV7-8|.
TGTGCCAGCAGCTTATTGTTCCGGGGGGGGCGTAGGCCACCAGGGTTGACCGGGGAGCTGTTTTTT
CASSLLFRGGRRPPGLTGELFF
>TRBD1|TRBJ1-5|TRBV19|.
TGTGCCAGTGCTAGCCAGGGACAGGGTATCCAGCCCCAGCATTTT
CASASQGQGIQPQHF
>.|TRBJ1-1|TRBV7-9|.
TGTGCCAGCAGCTCTCCGAACACTGAAGCTTTCTTT
CASSSPNTEAFF
>.|TRBJ2-1|TRBV5-1|.
TGCGCCAGCAGCTCCAGGGGGGCAGGGCCCTACAATGAGCAGTTCTTC
CASSSRGAGPYNEQFF
>.|TRBJ1-2|TRBV11-3|.
TGTGCCAGCAGCTTAGATCGGGGATATGGCTACACCTTC
CASSLDRGYGYTF
>TRBD1|TRBJ2-7|TRBV19|.
TGTGCCAGTAGTAGACAGGGGAGCTCCTACGAGCAGTACTTC
CASSRQGSSYEQYF
>.|TRBJ1-4|TRBV30|.
TGTGCCTGGAGTCGAACACCAACTAATGAAAAACTGTTTTTT
CAWSRTPTNEKLFF
>TRBD1|TRBJ2-3|TRBV9|.
TGTGCCAGCAGCGCCCCAGGGGGTCCGCAGTATTTT
CASSAPGGPQYF
>TRBD1|TRBJ1-1|TRBV23-1|.
TGCGCCAGCAGGACAGGGGGCACTGAAGCTTTCTTT
CASRTGGTEAFF
>.|TRBJ2-1|TRBV19|.
TGTGCCAGCGAAATAGGGGGAAACGACAATGAGCAGTTCTTC
CASEIGGNDNEQFF
>.|TRBJ2-7|TRBV5-1|.
TGCGCCAGCAGTTTCCAGGACCCCTCCTACGAGCAGTACTTC
CASSFQDPSYEQYF
>.|TRBJ2-5|TRBV5-1|.
TGCGCCAGCAGGAGGAGGGGGCTGGAGGCAGAGACCCAGTACTTC
CASRRRGLEAETQYF
>.|TRBJ2-3|TRBV4-1|.
TGCGCCAGCAGCCCATCCAGCACAGATACGCAGTATTTT
CASSPSSTDTQYF
>.|TRBJ2-3|TRBV7-3|.
TGTGCCAGCAGCTTAGGCGGCCCTAGCACAGATACGCAGTATTTT
CASSLGGPSTDTQYF
>TRBD1|TRBJ1-1|TRBV6-1|.
TGTGCCAGCACTTGGACAGGGACTGAAGCTTTCTTT
CASTWTGTEAFF
>.|TRBJ2-7|TRBV19|.
TGTGCCAGCATGGAGGGGAATAGCTACGAGCAGTACTTC
CASMEGNSYEQYF
>TRBD1|TRBJ1-2|TRBV19|.
TGTGCCAGTAGGGGAACAGGGGCGCTCCGCTATGGCTACACCTTC
CASRGTGALRYGYTF
>.|TRBJ1-1|TRBV19|.
TGTGCCAGTAAGGGGGGGTGGACTGAAGCTTTCTTT
CASKGGWTEAFF
>.|TRBJ1-3|TRBV7-8|.
TGTGCCAGCAGCCGCGGGGGTCTAGAACACACCATATATTTT
CASSRGGLEHTIYF
>.|TRBJ1-4|TRBV10-2|.
TGCGCCAGCAGTGACCACGCGGGAAAACTGTTTTTT
CASSDHAGKLFF
>TRBD2|TRBJ2-7|TRBV4-2|.
TGTGCCAGCAGCCATCCGGAGGTAGCGGGAGGGCAAGTGCGCGAGCAGTACTTC
CASSHPEVAGGQVREQYF
>.|TRBJ2-5|TRBV5-1|.
TGCGCCAGCACTGGGCAGGGTCCAGAGACCCAGTACTTC
CASTGQGPETQYF
>.|TRBJ2-3|TRBV7-7|once
TGTGCTAGCAGCTTCGGGGATCCGGATACGCAGTATTTT
CASSFGDPDTQYF
>TRBD2|TRBJ2-1|TRBV7-9|once
TGTGCCAGCAGCTTGGATAGCGGGAGCCCCTACAATGAGCAGTTCTTC
CASSLDSGSPYNEQFF
>.|TRBJ1-4|TRBV7-9|.
TGTGCCAGCACAGCATACGCAATTAATGAAAAACTGTTTTTT
CASTAYAINEKLFF
>.|TRBJ2-5|TRBV15|.
TGTGCCACCAGCCCCGGGGTAGCCCAAGAGACCCAGTACTTC
CATSPGVAQETQYF
>.|TRBJ1-1|TRBV19|.
TGTGCCAGTAGTATAGGATCCAATTGGGGGGCTGAAGCTTTCTTT
CASSIGSNWGAEAFF
>TRBD1|TRBJ1-2|TRBV27|.
TGTGCCAGCAGTCGGAGGGGGCCCACCTATGGCTACACCTTC
CASSRRGPTYGYTF
>TRBD1|TRBJ2-7|TRBV25-1|.
TGTGCCAGCAGTGAATATAGGGGACAGGGCGGATACGAGCAGTACTTC
CASSEYRGQGGYEQYF
>TRBD2|TRBJ2-3|TRBV2|.
TGTGCCAGCAGCCCCAAGTCCGGGAGGTCCGATACGCAGTATTTT
CASSPKSGRSDTQYF
>.|TRBJ2-1|TRBV7-3|.
TGTGCCAGCAGCCCCGGGACCGACCGAGCCAATGAGCAGTTCTTC
CASSPGTDRANEQFF
>TRBD2|TRBJ2-2|TRBV27|.
TGTGCCAGCACATTAGCGGGTGCGAACACCGGGGAGCTGTTTTTT
CASTLAGANTGELFF
>TRBD1|TRBJ2-5|TRBV7-8|.
TGTGCCAGCAGCTTAGTCGCAGGGGGCTGGCAGACCCAGTACTTC
CASSLVAGGWQTQYF
>.|TRBJ2-5|TRBV2|.
TGTGCCAGCAAGCCCCGGAGGGACCAAGAGACCCAGTACTTC
CASKPRRDQETQYF
>TRBD2|TRBJ2-1|TRBV11-2|.
TGTGCCAGCAGCCCCTTGGGACTAGCGGGAGGGCCGGGTGAGTTCTTC
CASSPLGLAGGPGEFF
>.|TRBJ2-3|TRBV19|.
TGTGCCAGTAGGAACAGTGGAGCCAGCACAGATACGCAGTATTTT
CASRNSGASTDTQYF
>TRBD2|TRBJ2-1|TRBV15|.
TGTGCCACCAGCAGACAAAGCGGGAGGGCAGGGAATGAGCAGTTCTTC
CATSRQSGRAGNEQFF
>TRBD1|TRBJ2-3|TRBV10-3|.
TGTGCCATCAGTGAGCCAATTCCGGGACAGGGGGCGAGGGCAGATACGCAGTATTTT
CAISEPIPGQGARADTQYF
>TRBD1|TRBJ1-2|TRBV9|once
TGTGCCAGCAGCGTAGTAGGGACAGGGGTTAACGGCTACACCTTC
CASSVVGTGVNGYTF
>.|TRBJ2-1|TRBV11-2|.
TGTGCCAGCAGCTTAGATCTCCTCGATGAGCAGTTCTTC
CASSLDLLDEQFF
>.|TRBJ2-5|TRBV11-2|.
TGTGCCAGCAGCTCAAACCTAGAGACCCAGTACTTC
CASSSNLETQYF
>TRBD1|TRBJ2-1|TRBV28|.
TGTGCCAGCAGTTCAGGGGGCAGTCCCAATGAGCAGTTCTTC
CASSSGGSPNEQFF
>TRBD1|TRBJ2-5|TRBV2|.
TGTGCCAGCAGTGACAGGGGGCTGGGGGAAGAGACCCAGTACTTC
CASSDRGLGEETQYF
>TRBD2|TRBJ2-3|TRBV29-1|.
TGCAGCGTCGGGACTAGCGGCACAGATACGCAGTATTTT
CSVGTSGTDTQYF
>.|TRBJ1-2|TRBV5-5|.
TGTGCCAGCAGCTTGGACTCGGGACACCGACCCGTCTATGGCTACACCTTC
CASSLDSGHRPVYGYTF
>TRBD1|TRBJ1-1|TRBV5-1|.
TGCGCCAGCAGCGGGGGACAGGGGGCTGGGGAAGCTTTCTTT
CASSGGQGAGEAFF
>TRBD2|TRBJ2-1|TRBV4-1|.
TGCGCCAGCAGCCAACCGACTAGCGGGAAGGGCAATGAGCAGTTCTTC
CASSQPTSGKGNEQFF
>.|TRBJ2-7|TRBV6-1|.
TGTGCCAGCAGTACCGGGACGGGCTCCTACGAGCAGTACTTC
CASSTGTGSYEQYF
>.|TRBJ1-3|TRBV10-3|.
TGTGCCATCAGTGTCGTCAGCCGCTCTGGAAACACCATATATTTT
CAISVVSRSGNTIYF
>TRBD1|TRBJ2-5|TRBV10-3|.
TGTGCCATCAGTGAGTCTAGGGTTCGAGGGGGCGACTGGTCTCTCCGGGAGACCCAGTACTTC
CAISESRVRGGDWSLRETQYF
>.|TRBJ1-5|TRBV27|.
TGTGCCAGCAGTTATGGGTCTTCCGAAAATCAGCCCCAGCATTTT
CASSYGSSENQPQHF
>.|TRBJ2-7|TRBV5-8|.
TGTGCCAGCAGCCAGCCAGCTGGGTACTACGAGCAGTACTTC
CASSQPAGYYEQYF